This TCR beta chain appears in the sequencing data of a study of CD8+ T cells in alopecia areata. Details on this clone: The antigen is undetermined.

Per germline, CDR1 SQVTM and CDR2 ANQGSEA. The CDR3 runs 15 residues. The investigators collected lesional scalp punch biopsies and peripheral blood from alopecia areata patients. cDNA reverse transcribed from extracted RNA served as the sequencing template. Clones were read by immunoSEQ multiplex PCR, and TCRdb kept only the in-frame ones, dropping some. The sample holds 50,000 to 70,000 clones, 44% seen once. Study results and caveats: Although TCR sharing was seen in mice, sharing across patients was less clear, possibly for HLA-related reasons. When scalp samples are sequenced, resident alphabeta T cells of normal skin are also captured. Lesional scalp, notably in alopecia totalis/universalis, had clonality above that of normal scalp.

This receptor was taken from a human donor with alopecia areata. This chain joins TRBV29-1 and TRBJ2-5, with 14 bases fitting TRBD2. The DNA matches TRBJ2-7 better at its end, which makes the J call doubtful. Sequenced sample: NKG2D-low CD8+ T cells sorted from blood. The CDR3 here is CSVAGTSGSSYEQYF. For the CDR3, the DNA is TGCAGCGTAGCCGGGACTAGCGGGAGCTCCTACGAGCAGTACTTC.